This entry describes one T cell receptor beta chain. These data belong to a study of T cell changes during pregnancy in multiple sclerosis. Clones were read by immunoSEQ multiplex PCR, and TCRdb kept only the in-frame ones, dropping some. Of under 45,000 clones listed, approximately 91% are singletons. This CDR3 comprises 14 residues. Germline loops: CDR1 SGHAT, CDR2 FQNNGV. This rearrangement joins TRBV11-2 to TRBJ2-5; possible D gene TRBD1, 6 bases. Matching the DNA end better, TRBJ2-7 makes the J call doubtful. The sample was CD8+ T cells from peripheral blood mononuclear cells, taken in the first trimester of pregnancy. This sequence was found in a female donor with multiple sclerosis, enrolled in a pregnancy study. The CDR3 nucleotides read TGTGCCAGCAGCTTCTGGACAGCGAACTACGAGCAGTACTTC. It codes for CASSFWTANYEQYF.